The 22 T cell receptor beta chains below all came from one sample that was sequenced in a study of blood T cell repertoires in COVID-19. Method: immunoSEQ multiplex PCR; TCRdb's copy keeps in-frame clones and lacks some. The table shows roughly 91,000 clones, with 82% occurring only once. The material sequenced was peripheral blood. The receptors come from a woman aged 80 or older with acute or convalescent COVID-19.

V usage is TRBV28 and J usage is TRBJ1-2; D uncertain. Germline CDR1 and CDR2: MDHEN and SYDVKM. Trimming removed 9 bases at V and 7 bases at J, with 15 bases between. The CDR3 is made up of 12 amino acids. DNA for the CDR3: TGTGCCAGTTCAGCGGGTGTGAGTGGCTACACCTTC. This codes for CASSAGVSGYTF.

This clone was detected once. The chain couples TRBV9 to TRBJ2-2; tentative D call: TRBD2 (5 bases). Trimming took off 5 bases at V and 2 bases at J, with 16 bases between the two ends. Germline V gives CDR1 SGDLS, CDR2 YYNGEE. The length of the CDR3 is 16 residues. The CDR3 bases are TGTGCCAGCAGTTTTAGCGTGGCGGGTAACACCGGGGAGCTGTTTTTT. Translation: CASSFSVAGNTGELFF.

This chain uses TRBV10-1 with TRBJ2-1; possible D gene TRBD1, 6 bases. Trimming removed 6 bases from V and 2 bases from J, with 14 bases in between. The CDR3 is made up of 15 amino acids. Looked up from germline, CDR1 is WNHNN and CDR2 is SYGVQD (reference sequence). The CDR3 nucleotides are TGCGCCAGCAGCTCTGGACAGCCTCCCTACAATGAGCAGTTCTTC. Protein product: CASSSGQPPYNEQFF.

The chain employs TRBV6-1 and TRBJ1-5; 10 bases match TRBD1. This CDR3 contains 17 residues. CDR1 is MNHNS and CDR2 is SASEGT in the germline V gene. Trimming at V came to 4 bases and at J to 0 bases, leaving 6 bases not matched to a gene. This CDR3 reads CASSGDRGPYSNQPQHF. CDR3 bases: TGTGCCAGCAGTGGGGACAGGGGCCCTTATAGCAATCAGCCCCAGCATTTT.

The V gene is TRBV29-1, the J gene TRBJ2-5; 12 positions agree with TRBD2. Trimming at V came to 6 bases and at J to 4 bases, leaving 3 bases not matched to a gene. The germline gives CDR1 SQVTM, CDR2 ANQGSEA. This CDR3 is 13 amino acids long. CDR3 DNA: TGCAGCGTCCAGGGACTAGCGGGAGAGACCCAGTACTTC. This encodes CSVQGLAGETQYF. Supplemented by reference TRBV29-1 and TRBJ2-5, the full variable domain reads SAVISQKPSRDICQRGTSLTIQCQVDSQVTMMFWYRQQPGQSLTLIATANQGSEATYESGFVIDKFPISRPNLTFSTLTVSNMSPEDSSIYLCSVQGLAGETQYFGPGTRLLVL.

Only a few counts were recorded for this clone. The chain links TRBV7-9 to TRBJ1-2, with 7 bases matching TRBD1. The CDR3 sequence is 13 residues long. Germline V gene lookup returns CDR1 SEHNR and CDR2 FQNEAQ (reference sequence). Trimming removed 8 bases from V and 8 bases from J; junction bases left unmatched: 11. CDR3 in DNA: TGTGCCAGCGCCTTTGGGACAGTGGACGGCTACACCTTC. Its protein is CASAFGTVDGYTF.

V is TRBV9 and J is TRBJ2-1; D might be TRBD1 (7 bases). The V gene lost 0 bases and the J gene lost 13 bases, with 17 bases spanning the gap. Germline V gene data show CDR1 as SGDLS and CDR2 as YYNGEE. The CDR3 covers 14 residues. CDR3 loop: CASSVGVAEGAQFF. The CDR3 nucleotides read TGTGCCAGCAGCGTAGGGGTAGCGGAGGGGGCCCAGTTCTTC.

This chain joins TRBV7-3 and TRBJ2-1; 7 bases are a match to TRBD2. J gave up 8 bases and V 5 bases, and 18 bases lay outside the gene matches. The CDR3 spans 17 residues. CDR1 and CDR2 from the germline V gene are SGHTA and FQGTGA. CDR3 region: CASSPTPFGGTLHEQFF. The DNA of the CDR3 is TGTGCCAGCAGCCCCACCCCTTTCGGGGGGACCCTACATGAGCAGTTCTTC.

This chain uses TRBV4-2 with TRBJ2-1; 11 positions match TRBD2. J lost 4 bases, V lost 0 bases, and 2 bases had no gene match. CDR1 is LGHNA, CDR2 YNFKEQ, per germline. This CDR3 region has 16 residues. The CDR3, as DNA: TGTGCCAGCAGCCAAGAGATAGCGGGGGGGTACAATGAGCAGTTCTTC. It yields the protein CASSQEIAGGYNEQFF.

This clone was seen a few times. This chain connects TRBV6-6 to TRBJ2-7, with D tentatively TRBD1 (5 bases). Trimming pared 7 bases from V and 0 bases from J, leaving 10 bases between. Germline V gives CDR1 MNHNY, CDR2 SVGAGI (reference sequence). CDR3 length equals 13 residues. The CDR3 here is CASNLQVSYEQYF. The CDR3 bases are TGTGCCAGCAATTTACAGGTCTCCTACGAGCAGTACTTC.

The chain recombines TRBV6-5 with TRBJ2-5; 8 bases are a match to TRBD2. Looked up from germline, CDR1 is MNHEY and CDR2 is SVGAGI. This CDR3 spans 13 amino acids. V was clipped by 7 bases and J by 4 bases; unmatched bases: 5. This chain's CDR3 is CASTWTSRETQYF. The CDR3 region has the DNA TGTGCCAGCACCTGGACTAGCCGAGAGACCCAGTACTTC.

This clone was seen a handful of times. The chain has TRBV2 and TRBJ1-6, with 9 positions matching TRBD1. V shed 3 bases and J 7 bases; nucleotides not matched to a gene: 4. CDR3 size: 15 residues. The V gene's germline CDR1 is SNHLY and CDR2 FYNNEI. CDR3: CASSDYTGGNSPLHF. The CDR3 DNA is TGTGCCAGCAGTGACTACACAGGGGGCAATTCACCCCTCCACTTT.

The chain recombines TRBV24-1 with TRBJ2-2, with TRBD2 matching 10 bases. With 2 bases clipped from V and 1 base from J, the junction kept 6 bases outside the gene matches. The CDR3 spans 18 residues. Germline CDR1 reads KGHDR; CDR2 reads SFDVKD. The CDR3 loop is CATSDSASGGLNTGELFF. The CDR3, as DNA: TGTGCCACCAGTGATTCCGCTAGCGGGGGTTTGAACACCGGGGAGCTGTTTTTT.

DNA of the CDR3: TGTGCCAGCAGCGGGTGGACAGGACAGTACTTC. This codes for CASSGWTGQYF. The V gene is TRBV5-6, the J gene TRBJ2-7, with 7 bases lining up with TRBD1. CDR1 is SGHDT, CDR2 YYEEEE, per germline. This CDR3 has 11 residues. The ends lost 4 bases at V and 10 bases at J; junction bases unmatched: 5.

A few counts support this clone. The chain links TRBV19 to TRBJ2-1; 11 positions agree with TRBD2. The CDR3 has 17 residues. Trimming removed 4 bases from V and 9 bases from J; junction bases left unmatched: 14. The V gene's germline CDR1 is LNHDA and CDR2 SQIVND (reference sequence). The CDR3 protein is CASSTHVAGGHGGEQFF. CDR3 nucleotide sequence: TGTGCCAGTAGTACTCACGTAGCGGGGGGGCATGGTGGTGAGCAGTTCTTC.

The J gene is TRBJ1-2, the V gene TRBV2; D not certain. CDR1 is SNHLY, CDR2 FYNNEI, per germline. V was pared by 7 bases and J by 5 bases, with 11 bases between. The CDR3 totals 12 residues. CDR3 in amino acids: CASTSQTYGYTF. The CDR3 DNA is TGTGCCAGCACGAGCCAGACTTATGGCTACACCTTC.

This sequence joins TRBV10-3 and TRBJ1-4; 8 nucleotides align to TRBD1. The germline V gene encodes CDR1 ENHRY and CDR2 SYGVKD. This CDR3 is built from 14 residues. J lost 2 bases, V lost 4 bases, and 0 bases had no gene match. The CDR3 DNA reads TGTGCCATCAGTGGACAGGGGACTAATGAAAAACTGTTTTTT. As protein: CAISGQGTNEKLFF.

V gene TRBV11-3 combines with J gene TRBJ1-1, with 7 bases fitting TRBD1. The CDR3 has 15 residues. V was clipped by 3 bases and J by 1 base; unmatched bases: 5. Germline CDR1 is SGHNT and CDR2 is YENEEA. The CDR3 reads CASSLTGSRNTEAFF. CDR3 nucleotides: TGTGCCAGCAGCTTGACAGGGTCGAGGAACACTGAAGCTTTCTTT.

This clone is a singleton in its sample. The V and J genes are TRBV7-8 and TRBJ2-3; 8 nucleotides line up with TRBD2. The ends lost 2 bases at V and 6 bases at J; junction bases unmatched: 7. Per the germline V gene, CDR1 is SGHVS and CDR2 is FQNEAQ. This CDR3 has 15 residues. Here the CDR3 reads CASSLWGGRTDTQYF. DNA of the CDR3: TGTGCCAGCAGCTTATGGGGCGGGAGGACCGATACGCAGTATTTT. The full variable domain, with the rest looked up from reference TRBV7-8 and TRBJ2-3, is GAGVSQSPRYKVAKRGQDVALRCDPISGHVSLFWYQQALGQGPEFLTYFQNEAQLDKSGLPSDRFFAERPEGSVSTLKIQRTQQEDSAVYLCASSLWGGRTDTQYFGPGTRLTVL.

In this sample, this clone turned up once. The chain has TRBV7-2 and TRBJ2-2, with TRBD2 matching 8 bases. Losses at the gene ends were 5 bases for V and 5 bases for J; bases not matched to a gene: 4. CDR1 SGHTA and CDR2 FQGNSA come from the germline V gene. The CDR3 is 14 amino acids. CDR3 amino acids: CASSPLAGTGELFF. Here the CDR3 DNA reads TGTGCCAGCAGCCCGTTAGCGGGGACCGGGGAGCTGTTTTTT.

The rearrangement links TRBV4-1 to TRBJ1-5; weak D call: TRBD1 (5 bases). CDR1 and CDR2 (germline): MGHRA, YSYEKL. Trimming shortened V by 0 bases and J by 4 bases, and 13 bases separated the two germline ends. The CDR3 consists of 16 residues. This CDR3 is CASSQEVTALNQPQHF. The CDR3 nucleotides are TGCGCCAGCAGCCAAGAGGTGACAGCATTAAATCAGCCCCAGCATTTT.

V gene TRBV3-1 (or the pseudogene TRBV3-2) combines with J gene TRBJ1-2; 7 nucleotides line up with TRBD1. J gave up 7 bases and V 3 bases, and 2 bases lay outside the gene matches. CDR1 LGHDT and CDR2 YNNKEL come from the germline V gene (reference sequence). This CDR3 is 12 amino acids long. Written as DNA, the CDR3 is TGTGCCAGCAGCCACAGGGGGTCTGGCTACACCTTC. Translation: CASSHRGSGYTF.